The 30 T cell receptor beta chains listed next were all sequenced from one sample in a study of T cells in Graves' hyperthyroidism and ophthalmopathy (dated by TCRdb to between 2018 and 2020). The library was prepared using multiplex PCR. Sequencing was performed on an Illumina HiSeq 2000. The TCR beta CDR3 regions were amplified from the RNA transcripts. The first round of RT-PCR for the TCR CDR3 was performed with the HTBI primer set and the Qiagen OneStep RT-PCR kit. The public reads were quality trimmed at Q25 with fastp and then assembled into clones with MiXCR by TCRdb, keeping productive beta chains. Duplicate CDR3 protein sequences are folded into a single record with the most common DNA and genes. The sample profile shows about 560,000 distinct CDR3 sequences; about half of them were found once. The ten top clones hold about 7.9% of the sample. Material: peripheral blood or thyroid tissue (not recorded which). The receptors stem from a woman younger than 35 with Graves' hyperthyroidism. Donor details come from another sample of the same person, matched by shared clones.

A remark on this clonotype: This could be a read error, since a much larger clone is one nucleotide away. The CDR3 bases are TGTGCCGGCAGTTTAGCGATGGTTGGCTACACCTTC. Translated, it gives CAGSLAMVGYTF. This chain uses TRBV12-3 or TRBV12-4 with TRBJ1-2; D remains ambiguous. This CDR3 has 12 residues.

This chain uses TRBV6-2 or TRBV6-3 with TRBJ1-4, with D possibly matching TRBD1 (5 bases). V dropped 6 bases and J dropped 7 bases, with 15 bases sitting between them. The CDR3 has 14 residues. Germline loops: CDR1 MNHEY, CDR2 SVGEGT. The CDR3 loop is CASRYSGGTEKLFF. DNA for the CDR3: TGTGCCAGCAGGTACAGCGGGGGGACTGAAAAACTGTTTTTT.

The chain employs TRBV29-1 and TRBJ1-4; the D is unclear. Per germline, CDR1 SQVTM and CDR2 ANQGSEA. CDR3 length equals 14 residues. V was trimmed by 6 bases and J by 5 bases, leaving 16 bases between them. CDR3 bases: TGCAGCGTGTCATTGGCGGGAGAGAATGAAAAACTGTTTTTT. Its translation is CSVSLAGENEKLFF.

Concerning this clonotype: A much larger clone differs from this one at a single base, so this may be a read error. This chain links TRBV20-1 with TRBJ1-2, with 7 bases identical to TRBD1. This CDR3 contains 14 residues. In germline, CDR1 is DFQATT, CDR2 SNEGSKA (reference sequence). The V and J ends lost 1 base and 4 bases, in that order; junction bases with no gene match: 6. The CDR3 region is CSARGDSKVYGYTF. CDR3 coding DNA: TGCAGTGCTAGAGGGGACAGCAAAGTCTATGGCTACACCTTC.

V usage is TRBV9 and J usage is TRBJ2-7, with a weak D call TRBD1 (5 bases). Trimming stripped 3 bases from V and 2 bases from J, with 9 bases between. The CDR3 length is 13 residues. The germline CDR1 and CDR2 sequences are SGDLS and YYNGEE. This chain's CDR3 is CASSGGRTYEQYF. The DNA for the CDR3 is TGTGCCAGCAGCGGGGGCCGAACCTACGAGCAGTACTTC.

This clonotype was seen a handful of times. CDR3 sequence reads: CSARRPENYGYTF. CDR3 in DNA: TGCAGTGCTAGACGTCCCGAAAACTATGGCTACACCTTC. V is TRBV20-1 and J is TRBJ1-2; D ambiguous. Between the trimmed V and J ends, which lost 2 bases and 2 bases, there was a span of 9 bases. CDR1 DFQATT and CDR2 SNEGSKA come from the germline V gene (reference sequence). This CDR3 contains 13 residues.

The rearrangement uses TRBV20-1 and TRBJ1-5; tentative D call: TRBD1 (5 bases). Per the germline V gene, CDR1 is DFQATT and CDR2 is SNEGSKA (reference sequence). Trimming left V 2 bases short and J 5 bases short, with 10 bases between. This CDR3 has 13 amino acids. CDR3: CSARPRGYQPQHF. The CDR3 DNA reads TGCAGTGCTAGACCTAGGGGTTATCAGCCCCAGCATTTT.

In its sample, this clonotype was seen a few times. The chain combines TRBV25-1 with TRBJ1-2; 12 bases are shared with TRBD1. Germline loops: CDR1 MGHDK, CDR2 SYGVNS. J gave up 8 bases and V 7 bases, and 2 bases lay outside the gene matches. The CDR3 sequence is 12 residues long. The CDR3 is CASIGTGGGYTF. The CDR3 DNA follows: TGTGCCAGCATCGGGACAGGGGGCGGCTACACCTTC.

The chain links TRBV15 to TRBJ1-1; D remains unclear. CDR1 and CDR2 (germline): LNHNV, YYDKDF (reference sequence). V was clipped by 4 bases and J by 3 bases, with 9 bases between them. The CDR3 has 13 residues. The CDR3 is CATSKTRDTEAFF. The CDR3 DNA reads TGTGCCACCAGCAAAACGAGGGACACTGAAGCTTTCTTT.

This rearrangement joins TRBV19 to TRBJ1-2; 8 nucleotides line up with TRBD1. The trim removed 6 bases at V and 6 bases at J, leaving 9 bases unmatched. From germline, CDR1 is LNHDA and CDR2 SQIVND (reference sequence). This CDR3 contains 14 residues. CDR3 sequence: CASSGQGGWHGYTF. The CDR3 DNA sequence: TGTGCCAGTAGCGGACAGGGTGGTTGGCATGGCTACACCTTC. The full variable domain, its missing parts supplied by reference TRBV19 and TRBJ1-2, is DGGITQSPKYLFRKEGQNVTLSCEQNLNHDAMYWYRQDPGQGLRLIYYSQIVNDFQKGDIAEGYSVSREKKESFPLTVTSAQKNPTAFYLCASSGQGGWHGYTFGSGTRLTVV.

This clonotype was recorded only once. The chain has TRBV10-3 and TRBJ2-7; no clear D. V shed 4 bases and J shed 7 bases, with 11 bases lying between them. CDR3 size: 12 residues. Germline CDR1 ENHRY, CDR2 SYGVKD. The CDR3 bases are TGTGCCATCAGTGGGTCCGGCCATGAGCAGTACTTC. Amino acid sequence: CAISGSGHEQYF.

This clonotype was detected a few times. The CDR3 loop is CASSLAQSNQPQHF. The CDR3 DNA reads TGTGCCAGCAGCTTAGCCCAGAGCAATCAGCCCCAGCATTTT. The rearrangement joins TRBV7-9 to TRBJ1-5; D is ambiguous. The CDR3 extends over 14 amino acids. V was pared by 0 bases and J by 1 base, with 4 bases between. CDR1 and CDR2 (germline): SEHNR, FQNEAQ (reference sequence).

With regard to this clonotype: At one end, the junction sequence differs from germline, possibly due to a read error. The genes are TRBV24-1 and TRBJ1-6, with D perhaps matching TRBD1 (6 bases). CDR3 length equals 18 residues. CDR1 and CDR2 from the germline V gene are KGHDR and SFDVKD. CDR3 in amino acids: CASSDFWRGSGYNSPLHF. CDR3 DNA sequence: TGTGCCAGCAGTGATTTTTGGAGGGGGAGTGGCTATAATTCACCCCTCCACTTT.

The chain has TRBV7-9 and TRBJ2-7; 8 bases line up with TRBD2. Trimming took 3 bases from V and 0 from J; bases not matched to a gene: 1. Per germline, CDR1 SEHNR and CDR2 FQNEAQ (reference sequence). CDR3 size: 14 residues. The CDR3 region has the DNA TGTGCCAGCAGCTTGCGGGAGGCCTCCTACGAGCAGTACTTC. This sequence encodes CASSLREASYEQYF. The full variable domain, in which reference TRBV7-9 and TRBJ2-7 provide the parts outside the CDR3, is DTGVSQNPRHKITKRGQNVTFRCDPISEHNRLYWYRQTLGQGPEFLTYFQNEAQLEKSRLLSDRFSAERPKGSFSTLEIQRTEQGDSAMYLCASSLREASYEQYFGPGTRLTVT.

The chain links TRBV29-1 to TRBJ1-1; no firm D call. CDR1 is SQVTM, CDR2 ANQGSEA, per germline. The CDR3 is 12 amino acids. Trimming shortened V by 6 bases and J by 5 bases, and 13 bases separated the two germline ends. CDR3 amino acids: CSVVEAGTEAFF. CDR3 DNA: TGCAGCGTAGTAGAGGCCGGGACTGAAGCTTTCTTT. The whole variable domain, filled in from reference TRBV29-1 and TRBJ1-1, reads SAVISQKPSRDICQRGTSLTIQCQVDSQVTMMFWYRQQPGQSLTLIATANQGSEATYESGFVIDKFPISRPNLTFSTLTVSNMSPEDSSIYLCSVVEAGTEAFFGQGTRLTVV.

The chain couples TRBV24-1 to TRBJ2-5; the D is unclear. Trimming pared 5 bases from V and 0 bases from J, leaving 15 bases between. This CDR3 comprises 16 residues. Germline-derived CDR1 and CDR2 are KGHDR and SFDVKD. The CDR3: CATSGAMNSDQETQYF. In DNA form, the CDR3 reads TGTGCCACCAGTGGAGCCATGAACAGCGACCAAGAGACCCAGTACTTC.

The CDR3 protein is CASSLLVYSSGANVLTF. The CDR3 bases are TGTGCCAGCAGCTTATTGGTTTACAGCTCTGGGGCCAACGTCCTGACTTTC. The V and J genes are TRBV7-9 and TRBJ2-6, with no clear D. This CDR3 comprises 17 residues. Germline CDR1 is SEHNR and CDR2 is FQNEAQ (reference sequence). V lost 2 bases and J 0 bases, leaving 11 bases between the germline ends.

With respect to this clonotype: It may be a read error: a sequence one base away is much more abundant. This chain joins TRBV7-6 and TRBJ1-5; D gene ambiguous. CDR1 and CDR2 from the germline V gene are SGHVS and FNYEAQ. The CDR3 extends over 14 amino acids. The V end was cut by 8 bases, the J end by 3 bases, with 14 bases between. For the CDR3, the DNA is TGTGCCAGCGGCGACCGGGATACCAATCAGCCCCAGCATTTT. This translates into CASGDRDTNQPQHF.

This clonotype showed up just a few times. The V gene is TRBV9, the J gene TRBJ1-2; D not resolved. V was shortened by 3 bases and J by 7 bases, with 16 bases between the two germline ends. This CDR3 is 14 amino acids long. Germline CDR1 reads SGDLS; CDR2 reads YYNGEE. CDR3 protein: CASSALAESGGYTF. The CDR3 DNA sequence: TGTGCCAGCAGCGCGCTAGCAGAGAGTGGTGGCTACACCTTC.

The CDR3 DNA reads TGTGCCAGCAGCGTATACGGGACTAGCGGGCCAGACGAGCAGTACTTC. Protein product: CASSVYGTSGPDEQYF. The rearrangement links TRBV9 to TRBJ2-7, with 12 bases matching TRBD2. V dropped 1 base and J dropped 5; count of bases not matched to a gene: 7. Germline CDR1 reads SGDLS; CDR2 reads YYNGEE. This CDR3 is built from 16 residues.

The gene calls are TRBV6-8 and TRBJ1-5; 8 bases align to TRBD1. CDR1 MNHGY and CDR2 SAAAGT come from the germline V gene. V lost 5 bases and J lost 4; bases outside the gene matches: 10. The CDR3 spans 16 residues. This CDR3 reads CASSTQGALFNQPQHF. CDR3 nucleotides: TGTGCCAGCAGTACGCAGGGGGCCCTTTTTAATCAGCCCCAGCATTTT.

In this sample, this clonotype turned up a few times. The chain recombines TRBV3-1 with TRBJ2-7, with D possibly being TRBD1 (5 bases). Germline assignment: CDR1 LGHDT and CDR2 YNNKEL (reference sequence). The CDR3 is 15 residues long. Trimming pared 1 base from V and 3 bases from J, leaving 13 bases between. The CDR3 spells CASSQVGAANYEQYF. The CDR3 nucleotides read TGTGCCAGCAGCCAAGTTGGGGCAGCAAACTACGAGCAGTACTTC.

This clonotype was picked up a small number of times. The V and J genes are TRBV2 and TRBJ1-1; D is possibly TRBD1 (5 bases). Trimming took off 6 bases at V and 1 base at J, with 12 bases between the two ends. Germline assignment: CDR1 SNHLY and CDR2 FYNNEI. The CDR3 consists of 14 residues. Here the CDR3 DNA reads TGTGCCAGCAGAGCCAGGGTTGGGAACACTGAAGCTTTCTTT. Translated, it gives CASRARVGNTEAFF. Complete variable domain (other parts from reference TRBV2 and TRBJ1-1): EPEVTQTPSHQVTQMGQEVILRCVPISNHLYFYWYRQILGQKVEFLVSFYNNEISEKSEIFDDQFSVERPDGSNFTLKIRSTKLEDSAMYFCASRARVGNTEAFFGQGTRLTVV.

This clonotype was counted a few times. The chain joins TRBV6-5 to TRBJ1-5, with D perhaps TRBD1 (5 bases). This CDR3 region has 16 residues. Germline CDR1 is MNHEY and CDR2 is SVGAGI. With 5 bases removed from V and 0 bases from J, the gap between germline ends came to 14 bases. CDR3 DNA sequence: TGTGCCAGCAGTCACCGGGACGGCCATAGCAATCAGCCCCAGCATTTT. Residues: CASSHRDGHSNQPQHF.

The CDR3 here is CASSLGGTDTDTQYF. The CDR3 DNA reads TGTGCCAGCAGCTTAGGTGGGACCGACACAGATACGCAGTATTTT. The J gene is TRBJ2-3, the V gene TRBV11-2; D assignment may be TRBD1 or TRBD2 (5 bases each). Trimming removed 1 base from V and 2 bases from J, with 10 bases in between. The germline V gene encodes CDR1 SGHAT and CDR2 FQNNGV. This CDR3 has 15 residues.

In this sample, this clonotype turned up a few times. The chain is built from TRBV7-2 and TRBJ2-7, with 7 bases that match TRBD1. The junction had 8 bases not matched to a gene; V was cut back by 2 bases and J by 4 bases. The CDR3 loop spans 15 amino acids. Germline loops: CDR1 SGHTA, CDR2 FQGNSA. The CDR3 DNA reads TGTGCCAGCAGCTTAACCGGGACAGTAATTTACGAGCAGTACTTC. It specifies CASSLTGTVIYEQYF.

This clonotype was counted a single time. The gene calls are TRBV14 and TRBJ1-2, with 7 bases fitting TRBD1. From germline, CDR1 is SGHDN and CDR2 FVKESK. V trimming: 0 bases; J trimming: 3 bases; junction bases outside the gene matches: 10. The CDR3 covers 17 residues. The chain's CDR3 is CASSQDFEGGTDYGYTF. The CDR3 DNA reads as TGTGCCAGCAGCCAAGATTTTGAAGGGGGCACCGACTATGGCTACACCTTC.

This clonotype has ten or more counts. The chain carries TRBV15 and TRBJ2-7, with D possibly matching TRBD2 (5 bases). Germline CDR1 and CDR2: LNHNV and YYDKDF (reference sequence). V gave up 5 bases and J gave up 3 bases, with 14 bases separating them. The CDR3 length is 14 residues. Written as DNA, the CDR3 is TGTGCCACCAGCCCAGCCACCGACTACTACGAGCAGTACTTC. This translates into CATSPATDYYEQYF.

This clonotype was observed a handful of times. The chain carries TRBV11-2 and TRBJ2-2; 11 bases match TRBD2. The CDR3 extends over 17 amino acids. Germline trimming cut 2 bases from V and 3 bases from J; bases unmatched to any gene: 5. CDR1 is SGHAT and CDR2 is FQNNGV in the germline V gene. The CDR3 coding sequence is TGTGCCAGCAGCTTACTACTAGCGGGAGATGACACCGGGGAGCTGTTTTTT. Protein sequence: CASSLLLAGDDTGELFF.

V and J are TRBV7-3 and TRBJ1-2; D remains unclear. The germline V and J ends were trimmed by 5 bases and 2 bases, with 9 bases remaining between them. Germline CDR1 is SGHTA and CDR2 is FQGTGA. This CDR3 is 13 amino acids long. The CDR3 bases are TGTGCCAGCAGCCAGTCCGGAAACTATGGCTACACCTTC. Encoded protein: CASSQSGNYGYTF.